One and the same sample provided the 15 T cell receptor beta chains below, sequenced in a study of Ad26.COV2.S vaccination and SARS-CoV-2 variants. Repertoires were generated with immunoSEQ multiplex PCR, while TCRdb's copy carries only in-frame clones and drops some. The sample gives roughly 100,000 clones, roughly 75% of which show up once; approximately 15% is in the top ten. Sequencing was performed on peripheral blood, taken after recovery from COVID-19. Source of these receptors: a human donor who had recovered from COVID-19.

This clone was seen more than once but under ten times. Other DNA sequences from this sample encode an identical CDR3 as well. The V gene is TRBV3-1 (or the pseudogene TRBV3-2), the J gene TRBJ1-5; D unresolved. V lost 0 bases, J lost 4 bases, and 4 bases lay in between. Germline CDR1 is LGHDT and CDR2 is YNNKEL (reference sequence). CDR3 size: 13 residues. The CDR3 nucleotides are TGTGCCAGCAGCCAAGACCTGAATCAGCCCCAGCATTTT. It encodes CASSQDLNQPQHF.

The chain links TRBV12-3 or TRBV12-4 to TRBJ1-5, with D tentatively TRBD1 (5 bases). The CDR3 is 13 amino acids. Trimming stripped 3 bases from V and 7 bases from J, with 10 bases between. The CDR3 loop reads CASSLGRVQPQHF. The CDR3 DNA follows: TGTGCCAGCAGTTTGGGCAGGGTACAGCCCCAGCATTTT.

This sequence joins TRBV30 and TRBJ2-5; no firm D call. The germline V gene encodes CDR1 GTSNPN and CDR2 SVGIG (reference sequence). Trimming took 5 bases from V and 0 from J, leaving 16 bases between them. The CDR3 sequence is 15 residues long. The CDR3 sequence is CAWEPDSSYQETQYF. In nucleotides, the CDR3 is TGTGCCTGGGAACCCGACTCTTCGTACCAAGAGACCCAGTACTTC.

This CDR3 is CATQMGSGRGYTF. CDR3 bases: TGTGCCACCCAAATGGGAAGTGGCCGTGGCTACACCTTC. This chain uses TRBV19 with TRBJ1-2; D is unresolved. Germline V lookup: CDR1 LNHDA, CDR2 SQIVND (reference sequence). The germline V and J ends were trimmed by 10 bases and 7 bases, with 19 bases remaining between them. The CDR3 has 13 amino acids.

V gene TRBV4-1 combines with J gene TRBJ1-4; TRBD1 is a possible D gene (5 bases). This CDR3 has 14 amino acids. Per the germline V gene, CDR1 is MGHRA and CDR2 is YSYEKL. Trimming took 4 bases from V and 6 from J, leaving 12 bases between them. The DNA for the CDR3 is TGCGCCAGCAGCCGACCAGGGAGGGATGAAAAACTGTTTTTT. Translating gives CASSRPGRDEKLFF.

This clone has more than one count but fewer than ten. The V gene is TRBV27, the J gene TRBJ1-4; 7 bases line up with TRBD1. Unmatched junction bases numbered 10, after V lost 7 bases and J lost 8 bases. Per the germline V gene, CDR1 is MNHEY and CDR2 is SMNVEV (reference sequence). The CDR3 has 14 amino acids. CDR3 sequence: CASTALDRAEKLFF. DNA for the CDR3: TGTGCCAGCACCGCCCTAGACAGGGCCGAAAAACTGTTTTTT.

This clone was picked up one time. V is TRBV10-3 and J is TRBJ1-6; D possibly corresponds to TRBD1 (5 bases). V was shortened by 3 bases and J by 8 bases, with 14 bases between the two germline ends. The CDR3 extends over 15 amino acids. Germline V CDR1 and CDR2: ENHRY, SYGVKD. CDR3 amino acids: CAISERSQGDSPLHF. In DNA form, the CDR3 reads TGTGCCATCAGTGAACGGAGCCAGGGAGATTCACCCCTCCACTTT.

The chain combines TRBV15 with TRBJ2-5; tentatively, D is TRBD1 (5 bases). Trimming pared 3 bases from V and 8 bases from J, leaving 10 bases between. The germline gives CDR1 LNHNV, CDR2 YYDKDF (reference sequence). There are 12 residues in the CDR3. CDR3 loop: CATSRLRETQYF. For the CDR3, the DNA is TGTGCCACCAGCAGGCTCAGGGAAACCCAGTACTTC.

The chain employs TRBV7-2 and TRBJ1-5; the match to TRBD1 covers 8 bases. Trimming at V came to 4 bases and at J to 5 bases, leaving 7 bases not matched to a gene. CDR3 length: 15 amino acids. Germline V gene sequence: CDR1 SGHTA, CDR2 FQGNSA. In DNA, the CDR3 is TGTGCCAGCAGCTACCGACAGGGGCTGTATCAGCCCCAGCATTTT. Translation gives CASSYRQGLYQPQHF.

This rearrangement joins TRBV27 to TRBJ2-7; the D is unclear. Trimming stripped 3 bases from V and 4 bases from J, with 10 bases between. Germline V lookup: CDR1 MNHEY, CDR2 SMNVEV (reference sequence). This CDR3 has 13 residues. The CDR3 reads CASSFGRWYEQYF. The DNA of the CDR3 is TGTGCCAGCAGTTTTGGAAGGTGGTACGAGCAGTACTTC.

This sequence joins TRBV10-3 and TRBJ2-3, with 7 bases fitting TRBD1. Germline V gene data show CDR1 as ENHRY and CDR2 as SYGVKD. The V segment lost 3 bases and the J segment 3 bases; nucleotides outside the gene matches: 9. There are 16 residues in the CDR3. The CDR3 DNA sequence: TGTGCCATCAGTGATCTTGACAGGGTCGGAACAGATACGCAGTATTTT. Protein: CAISDLDRVGTDTQYF.

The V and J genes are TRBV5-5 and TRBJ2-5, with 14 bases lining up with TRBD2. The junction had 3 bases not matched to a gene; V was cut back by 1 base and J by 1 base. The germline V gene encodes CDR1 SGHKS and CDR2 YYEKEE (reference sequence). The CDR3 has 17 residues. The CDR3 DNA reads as TGTGCCAGCAGCTTGACCGGGACTAGCGGGGGCCAAGAGACCCAGTACTTC. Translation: CASSLTGTSGGQETQYF. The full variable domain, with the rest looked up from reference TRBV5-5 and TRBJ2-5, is DAGVTQSPTHLIKTRGQQVTLRCSPISGHKSVSWYQQVLGQGPQFIFQYYEKEERGRGNFPDRFSARQFPNYSSELNVNALLLGDSALYLCASSLTGTSGGQETQYFGPGTRLLVL.

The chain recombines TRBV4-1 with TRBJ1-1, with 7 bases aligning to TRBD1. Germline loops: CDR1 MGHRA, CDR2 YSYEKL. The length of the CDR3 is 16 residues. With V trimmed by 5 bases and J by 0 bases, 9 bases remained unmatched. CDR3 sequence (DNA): TGCGCCAGCAGCGCCCGGACAGGCACCATGAACACTGAAGCTTTCTTT. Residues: CASSARTGTMNTEAFF.

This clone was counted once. The chain's CDR3 is CASSPEGPYNEQFF. CDR3 nucleotides: TGTGCCAGCAGTCCGGAGGGACCCTACAATGAGCAGTTCTTC. The chain uses TRBV6-2 or TRBV6-3 and TRBJ2-1; TRBD2 is a possible D gene (6 bases). V dropped 5 bases and J dropped 2 bases, with 10 bases sitting between them. Germline CDR1 and CDR2: MNHEY and SVGEGT. This CDR3 has 14 residues.

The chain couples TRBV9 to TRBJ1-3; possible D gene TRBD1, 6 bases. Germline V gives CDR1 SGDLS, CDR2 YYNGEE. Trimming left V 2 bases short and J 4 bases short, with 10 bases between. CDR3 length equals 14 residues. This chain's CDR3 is CASSVQGSGNTIYF. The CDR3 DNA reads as TGTGCCAGCAGCGTCCAGGGGTCGGGAAACACCATATATTTT.